In its sample, the clone carrying this TCR beta chain was seen once. The entry originates in a study of control samples from healthy donors and cancer patients. Losses at the gene ends were 4 bases for V and 7 bases for J; bases not matched to a gene: 4. From germline, CDR1 is LNHDA and CDR2 SQIVND (reference sequence). The CDR3 is 15 amino acids. Assay used: immunoSEQ multiplex PCR; TCRdb lists only in-frame clones, some missing. The sample includes about 250,000 clones, more than 65% of them seen just once. V gene TRBV19 combines with J gene TRBJ2-1; 13 positions match TRBD2. The specimen sequenced was PBMCs. This sequence was found in a woman aged 55-70 years with lung cancer. The CDR3 DNA reads as TGTGCCAGTAGTACCGGGACTAGCGGGGCTAATGAGCAGTTCTTC. Amino acids: CASSTGTSGANEQFF.